This T cell receptor (beta chain) was sequenced during a study of shared clonotypes between healthy human individuals. Looking at the study overall: Three plates were used per donor for CD4 naive, three for CD4 memory, two for CD8 naive and one for CD8 memory.

Findings and caveats of the study: Sampling used blood alone; tissue repertoires probably differ.

This clone was picked up a small number of times. Its antigen remains unidentified. In the original workflow: There were no quality scores in the junction-only immunoSEQ sequences, so filtering differed. The repertoire was sequenced with immunoSEQ multiplex PCR; TCRdb's copy has only in-frame clones and lacks some. V, J and clone size reflect that table, while D and trimming were determined from the DNA. The sample holds over a million clones, more than 95% seen once. The authors divided CD4+ cells into CD45RA+ naive and CD45RA-negative memory subsets. With 2 bases removed from V and 4 bases from J, the gap between germline ends came to 3 bases. CDR1 and CDR2 from the germline V gene are SGHVS and FNYEAQ. The CDR3 has 12 residues.

This TCR came from a man in his thirties or forties in good health. The source material was naive CD4+ T cells sorted from blood. Subset denoted: CD45RA+ positively selected. J is TRBJ1-3 and V is TRBV7-6; D gene unclear. The CDR3: CASSLLGNTIYF. CDR3 nucleotides: TGTGCCAGCAGCTTATTGGGAAACACCATATATTTT.